This entry lists 21 T cell receptor beta chains sequenced from one sample in a study of shared clonotypes between healthy human individuals. Data came from immunoSEQ multiplex PCR; TCRdb stores just in-frame clones and leaves some out. This sample has nearly 2 million clones, with approximately 94% found just once. CD45RO negativity and positive selection for CCR7 defined naive CD8 cells, a population that excluded terminally differentiated effector memory CD45RA+ cells. The specimen sequenced was naive CD8+ T cells sorted from blood. The receptors originated from a man younger than 35 in good health.

The V call is TRBV7-9, the J call TRBJ1-2; D uncertain. The CDR3 spans 13 residues. The V end was cut by 0 bases, the J end by 5 bases, with 7 bases between. Germline V CDR1 and CDR2: SEHNR, FQNEAQ (reference sequence). CDR3: CASSLAGQYGYTF. CDR3 nucleotide sequence: TGTGCCAGCAGCTTAGCTGGCCAATATGGCTACACCTTC.

The V and J genes are TRBV30 and TRBJ2-5; the match to TRBD2 covers 7 bases. This CDR3 is built from 14 residues. Germline trimming cut 6 bases from V and 5 bases from J; bases unmatched to any gene: 12. Germline V gene lookup returns CDR1 GTSNPN and CDR2 SVGIG (reference sequence). The CDR3 loop reads CACQQSGTMETQYF. Here the CDR3 DNA reads TGTGCCTGCCAACAATCCGGGACTATGGAGACCCAGTACTTC.

This clone showed up just once. This rearrangement joins TRBV27 to TRBJ1-5; a possible D gene is TRBD1 (5 bases). Germline V CDR1 and CDR2: MNHEY, SMNVEV (reference sequence). V lost 5 bases, J lost 1 base, and 18 bases lay in between. The CDR3 is 17 residues long. CDR3 residues: CASSPRDALLSNQPQHF. CDR3 DNA sequence: TGTGCCAGCAGTCCGCGGGACGCCTTGTTAAGCAATCAGCCCCAGCATTTT.

This clone has more than one count but fewer than ten. Within the sample, other DNA sequences also encode this same CDR3. The chain has TRBV7-6 and TRBJ2-7; no clear D gene. The V gene's germline CDR1 is SGHVS and CDR2 FNYEAQ. This CDR3 has 13 amino acids. Trimming took 3 bases from V and 3 from J, leaving 9 bases between them. The chain's CDR3 is CASSLSGRYEQYF. The CDR3 DNA sequence: TGTGCCAGCAGCTTGTCTGGGCGCTACGAGCAGTACTTC.

The chain carries TRBV19 and TRBJ2-1; D is ambiguous. Germline V gene data show CDR1 as LNHDA and CDR2 as SQIVND (reference sequence). The V gene lost 1 base and the J gene lost 4 bases, with 8 bases spanning the gap. The CDR3 loop spans 14 amino acids. In DNA form, the CDR3 reads TGTGCCAGTAGTATAGGGTCTGAATACAATGAGCAGTTCTTC. It codes for CASSIGSEYNEQFF.

Worth noting for this clone: The same CDR3 is also encoded by other DNA sequences in this sample. V gene TRBV27 combines with J gene TRBJ2-1; a weak D match, TRBD2 (5 bases). This CDR3 region has 15 residues. The V end was cut by 5 bases, the J end by 4 bases, with 15 bases between. Germline assignment: CDR1 MNHEY and CDR2 SMNVEV (reference sequence). CDR3 protein: CASSLGPGSYNEQFF. The CDR3 DNA follows: TGTGCCAGCAGTCTAGGACCGGGGTCTTACAATGAGCAGTTCTTC.

This clone has just one count. The chain joins TRBV7-8 to TRBJ1-3; weak D call: TRBD1 (5 bases). Germline assignment: CDR1 SGHVS and CDR2 FQNEAQ. The length of the CDR3 is 16 residues. The V gene lost 5 bases and the J gene lost 6 bases, with 20 bases spanning the gap. The CDR3 nucleotides are TGTGCCAGCAGCCGGTACTATTGGGGGAGCGAAAACACCATATATTTT. This codes for CASSRYYWGSENTIYF.

The chain joins TRBV7-9 to TRBJ2-4; 8 bases fit TRBD1. Per germline, CDR1 SEHNR and CDR2 FQNEAQ (reference sequence). The J segment lost 8 bases and the V segment lost 5 bases, leaving 8 bases of the junction unmatched. The CDR3 contains 14 residues. The DNA for the CDR3 is TGTGCCAGCAGCCCCGCAGGGGGCGAGTACATTCAGTACTTC. Its protein is CASSPAGGEYIQYF.

V and J are TRBV7-9 and TRBJ2-2; 10 positions match TRBD2. The CDR3 runs 16 residues. In germline, CDR1 is SEHNR, CDR2 FQNEAQ (reference sequence). The J segment lost 2 bases and the V segment lost 4 bases, leaving 4 bases of the junction unmatched. CDR3 coding DNA: TGTGCCAGCAGCTCGGCTAGCGGGGGCAACACCGGGGAGCTGTTTTTT. This encodes CASSSASGGNTGELFF.

V usage is TRBV6-6 and J usage is TRBJ2-7; 10 nucleotides line up with TRBD1. Germline values: CDR1 MNHNY, CDR2 SVGAGI (reference sequence). This CDR3 has 14 amino acids. Trimming at V came to 5 bases and at J to 1 base, leaving 2 bases not matched to a gene. For the CDR3, the DNA is TGTGCCAGCAGTATGGGACAGGGGTCCTACGAGCAGTACTTC. This sequence encodes CASSMGQGSYEQYF.

The chain recombines TRBV7-9 with TRBJ1-4; D gene unclear. The V gene's germline CDR1 is SEHNR and CDR2 FQNEAQ (reference sequence). This CDR3 spans 17 amino acids. V was pared by 0 bases and J by 4 bases, with 15 bases between. The CDR3 region is CASSLAVGGSDNEKLFF. DNA for the CDR3: TGTGCCAGCAGCTTAGCCGTTGGAGGGTCTGATAATGAAAAACTGTTTTTT.

A word on this clone: Other DNA sequences in the sample encode the same CDR3. V usage is TRBV10-1 and J usage is TRBJ2-5; possible D gene TRBD1, 5 bases. This CDR3 spans 13 amino acids. Germline CDR1 WNHNN, CDR2 SYGVQD (reference sequence). V gave up 3 bases and J gave up 4 bases, with 9 bases separating them. The CDR3 bases are TGCGCCAGCAGTGAAGGGGTCGGAGAGACCCAGTACTTC. It translates to CASSEGVGETQYF.

The chain is built from TRBV19 and TRBJ2-7, with a tentative D call TRBD2 (5 bases). V shed 6 bases and J shed 3 bases, with 12 bases lying between them. CDR1 and CDR2 from the germline V gene are LNHDA and SQIVND (reference sequence). The CDR3 extends over 13 amino acids. The CDR3 bases are TGTGCCAGTAGCCTCGGGATTTACTACGAGCAGTACTTC. As protein: CASSLGIYYEQYF.

As regards this clone: Distinct nucleotide sequences in the sample also encode this CDR3. The V call is TRBV9, the J call TRBJ1-1; D call uncertain. CDR3 size: 14 residues. V was shortened by 0 bases and J by 0 bases, with 6 bases between the two germline ends. Germline assignment: CDR1 SGDLS and CDR2 YYNGEE. The CDR3 sequence is CASSVGELNTEAFF. The DNA of the CDR3 is TGTGCCAGCAGCGTAGGAGAACTGAACACTGAAGCTTTCTTT.

The chain carries TRBV9 and TRBJ2-1; D might be TRBD2 (6 bases). The V end was cut by 2 bases, the J end by 4 bases, with 16 bases between. The CDR3 is 16 residues long. The germline CDR1 and CDR2 sequences are SGDLS and YYNGEE. The CDR3 DNA is TGTGCCAGCAGCGTTTGGGGGACTCTACTGTACAATGAGCAGTTCTTC. This sequence encodes CASSVWGTLLYNEQFF.

This clone was picked up one time. V and J are TRBV29-1 and TRBJ2-2; D perhaps matches TRBD2 (6 bases). CDR3 length equals 12 residues. Germline V gene sequence: CDR1 SQVTM, CDR2 ANQGSEA. Deletions cut 4 bases from V and 7 bases from J, with 10 bases between. CDR3 nucleotides: TGCAGCGTTGTAGGGCGGGGCGGGGAGCTGTTTTTT. Its translation: CSVVGRGGELFF.

This sequence joins TRBV19 and TRBJ2-1; 7 nucleotides agree with TRBD2. The J segment lost 7 bases and the V segment lost 0 bases, leaving 3 bases of the junction unmatched. The CDR3 covers 14 residues. Germline CDR1 and CDR2: LNHDA and SQIVND (reference sequence). The CDR3 nucleotides are TGTGCCAGTAGTATAGAAAATAGCGGGAATGAGCAGTTCTTC. Encoded protein: CASSIENSGNEQFF.

The chain has TRBV15 and TRBJ1-1; TRBD1 agrees at 7 bases. With V trimmed by 5 bases and J by 0 bases, 6 bases remained unmatched. In germline, CDR1 is LNHNV, CDR2 YYDKDF (reference sequence). The CDR3 length is 15 residues. CDR3 in DNA: TGTGCCACCAGCTTTAAGACAGGGCTGAACACTGAAGCTTTCTTT. Encoded protein: CATSFKTGLNTEAFF.

V usage is TRBV6-5 and J usage is TRBJ1-2; perhaps TRBD1 as D (6 bases). V was shortened by 5 bases and J by 5 bases, with 12 bases between the two germline ends. Germline lookup yields CDR1 MNHEY and CDR2 SVGAGI. The CDR3 extends over 13 amino acids. DNA for the CDR3: TGTGCCAGCAGTGTGGGGGCGGGTTATGGCTACACCTTC. The encoded protein is CASSVGAGYGYTF.

A note on this clone: This CDR3 is also generated by other DNA sequences in the sample. The CDR3 is CASSSGLAGEQYF. CDR3 nucleotide sequence: TGTGCCAGCAGCTCAGGACTAGCGGGAGAGCAGTACTTC. The rearrangement links TRBV11-3 to TRBJ2-7, with 12 nucleotides matching TRBD2. Germline CDR1 is SGHNT and CDR2 is YENEEA. The CDR3 is made up of 13 amino acids. The ends lost 4 bases at V and 7 bases at J; junction bases unmatched: 2.

This chain links TRBV7-2 with TRBJ2-3; 11 nucleotides agree with TRBD2. The ends lost 1 base at V and 5 bases at J; junction bases unmatched: 11. This CDR3 comprises 18 residues. Germline lookup yields CDR1 SGHTA and CDR2 FQGNSA. CDR3 in DNA: TGTGCCAGCAGCTTAGTGGGACTAGCGGACCCGGCCGGAGATACGCAGTATTTT. Residues: CASSLVGLADPAGDTQYF.